The 13 T cell receptor beta chains below come from one sample, sequenced in a study of cytomegalovirus exposure and HLA in healthy donors. PCR employed 60 Vbeta and 13 Jbeta primers. Method: immunoSEQ multiplex PCR; TCRdb's copy keeps in-frame clones and lacks some. The sample holds around 200,000 clones, approximately 79% seen once. Material for sequencing was PBMCs. These receptor sequences come from a male donor in good health and CMV-seronegative.

This sequence joins TRBV7-9 and TRBJ2-3, with a possible D match to TRBD1 (5 bases). Between the trimmed V and J ends, which lost 9 bases and 3 bases, there was a span of 19 bases. Germline assignment: CDR1 SEHNR and CDR2 FQNEAQ (reference sequence). This CDR3 is built from 15 residues. In nucleotides, the CDR3 is TGTGCCAGACAGCAGACAGACCGTACGACAGATACGCAGTATTTT. Protein: CARQQTDRTTDTQYF.

Points on this clone: The junction and the germline gene differ at one end; a read error may be behind it. J is TRBJ2-6 and V is TRBV5-1; a weak D match, TRBD1 (5 bases). The CDR3 sequence is 14 residues long. Germline CDR1 reads SGHRS; CDR2 reads YFSETQ. In DNA form, the CDR3 reads TGCGCCAGCCAGGCTAACTCTGGGGCCAACGCCCTGACTTTC. Translation gives CASQANSGANALTF.

This rearrangement joins TRBV20-1 to TRBJ2-3, with D possibly TRBD2 on 6 matching bases. The CDR3 is 11 residues long. V dropped 3 bases and J dropped 8 bases, with 9 bases sitting between them. Germline V gene lookup returns CDR1 DFQATT and CDR2 SNEGSKA (reference sequence). CDR3 amino acids: CSASPGGTQYF. The CDR3 DNA reads TGCAGTGCTAGCCCCGGGGGTACGCAGTATTTT.

This clone was detected only once. The chain couples TRBV7-2 to TRBJ2-2; TRBD2 aligns across 7 bases. The V segment lost 2 bases and the J segment 6 bases; nucleotides outside the gene matches: 0. The CDR3 covers 13 residues. Looked up from germline, CDR1 is SGHTA and CDR2 is FQGNSA. CDR3 in amino acids: CASSLSGAGELFF. In nucleotides, the CDR3 is TGTGCCAGCAGCTTAAGCGGGGCCGGGGAGCTGTTTTTT.

The chain combines TRBV6-5 with TRBJ2-1, with D tentatively TRBD1 (5 bases). There are 14 residues in the CDR3. The ends were cut back, 6 bases at V and 9 bases at J, with 18 bases in the middle. Germline V CDR1 and CDR2: MNHEY, SVGAGI. The DNA of the CDR3 is TGTGCCAGCAGGCCCTCTCTGGCTGGGGCTGAGCAGTTCTTC. Translated, it gives CASRPSLAGAEQFF.

This clone was observed once. This chain uses TRBV19 with TRBJ1-5; D is possibly TRBD1 (5 bases). The CDR3 is 16 residues long. Trimming cost V 2 bases and J 1 base, with 12 bases left between them. Germline V gene lookup returns CDR1 LNHDA and CDR2 SQIVND (reference sequence). The CDR3 DNA reads as TGTGCCAGTAGTATATTAGGGGTCGGGAGCAATCAGCCCCAGCATTTT. This encodes CASSILGVGSNQPQHF.

V gene TRBV7-8 combines with J gene TRBJ2-1; D unclear. CDR3 length equals 15 residues. Germline CDR1 SGHVS, CDR2 FQNEAQ. The V end lost 1 base, the J end lost 0 bases, and 7 bases lay between the germline ends. Written as DNA, the CDR3 is TGTGCCAGCAGCTTAGTCCTAGACTCCTACAATGAGCAGTTCTTC. It translates to CASSLVLDSYNEQFF.

The rearrangement uses TRBV6-1 and TRBJ1-5, with D perhaps TRBD1 (6 bases). Germline V gives CDR1 MNHNS, CDR2 SASEGT. This CDR3 comprises 15 residues. The V end was cut by 10 bases, the J end by 5 bases, with 21 bases between. The CDR3 DNA is TGTGCCATCGCCCGGACAGAAACAGCCGATCAGCCCCAGCATTTT. Its protein is CAIARTETADQPQHF.

This chain uses TRBV5-1 with TRBJ2-7, with 7 nucleotides matching TRBD1. CDR1 and CDR2 from the germline V gene are SGHRS and YFSETQ. This CDR3 is 16 amino acids long. Trimming at V came to 2 bases and at J to 3 bases, leaving 11 bases not matched to a gene. The CDR3 region is CASSFAPDRVGYEQYF. The CDR3 DNA sequence: TGCGCCAGCAGCTTCGCCCCTGACAGGGTAGGCTACGAGCAGTACTTC.

This rearrangement joins TRBV28 to TRBJ1-5, with D hard to call. The CDR3 has 15 residues. Germline lookup yields CDR1 MDHEN and CDR2 SYDVKM. The V gene lost 5 bases and the J gene lost 4 bases, with 15 bases spanning the gap. CDR3 nucleotides: TGTGCCAGCAGTCCGCAAAGCGGGAGTAATCAGCCCCAGCATTTT. Protein: CASSPQSGSNQPQHF.

The rearrangement links TRBV5-4 to TRBJ2-3; D is undetermined. Trimming removed 3 bases from V and 5 bases from J, with 4 bases in between. CDR3 length: 11 residues. CDR1 and CDR2 from the germline V gene are SGHNT and YYREEE (reference sequence). This chain's CDR3 is CASSSQDTQYF. As DNA, the CDR3 is TGTGCCAGCAGCTCACAAGATACGCAGTATTTT.

Comment on this clone: This could be a read error, since a much larger clone is one nucleotide away. CDR3 sequence reads: CASSVGGDQPQHF. The CDR3 DNA reads TGTGCCAGCAGTGTAGGGGGTGATCAGCCCCAGCATTTT. The chain employs TRBV2 and TRBJ1-5; D possibly corresponds to TRBD1 (6 bases). The CDR3 contains 13 residues. CDR1 and CDR2 (germline): SNHLY, FYNNEI. V shed 4 bases and J shed 5 bases, with 9 bases lying between them.

The sample holds a few counts of this clone. Other DNA sequences in this sample translate to the same CDR3. The rearrangement joins TRBV18 to TRBJ2-7; D is ambiguous. CDR1 is KGHSH and CDR2 is LQKENI in the germline V gene. V was shortened by 0 bases and J by 3 bases, with 6 bases between the two germline ends. This CDR3 region has 13 residues. CDR3 DNA sequence: TGTGCCAGCTCACCACCGTCAGACTACGAGCAGTACTTC. It codes for CASSPPSDYEQYF.